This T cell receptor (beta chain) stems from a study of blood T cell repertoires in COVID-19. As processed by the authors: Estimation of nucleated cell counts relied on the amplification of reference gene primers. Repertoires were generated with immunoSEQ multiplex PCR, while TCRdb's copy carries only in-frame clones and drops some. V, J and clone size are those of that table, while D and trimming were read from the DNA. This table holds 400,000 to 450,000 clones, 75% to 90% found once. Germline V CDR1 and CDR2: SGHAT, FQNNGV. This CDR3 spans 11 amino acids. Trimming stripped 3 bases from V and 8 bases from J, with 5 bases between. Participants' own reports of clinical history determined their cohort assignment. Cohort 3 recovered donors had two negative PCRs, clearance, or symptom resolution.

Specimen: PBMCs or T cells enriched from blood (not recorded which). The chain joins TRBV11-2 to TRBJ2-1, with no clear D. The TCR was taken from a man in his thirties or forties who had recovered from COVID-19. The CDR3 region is CASSFQDEQFF. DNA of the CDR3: TGTGCCAGCAGCTTCCAGGATGAGCAGTTCTTC.